This T cell receptor (beta chain) appears in the sequencing data of a study of CD8 T cells in ankylosing spondylitis. Germline CDR1 and CDR2: MNHNS and SASEGT. Losses at the gene ends were 5 bases for V and 2 bases for J; bases not matched to a gene: 15. This CDR3 is built from 17 residues. TCRdb redid the calling of the 5' RACE reads with MiXCR, one entry per CDR3 protein. In the table there are 200,000 to 300,000 distinct CDR3 sequences, approximately 11% of which are singletons. This clonotype showed up many times. The source is a male donor with ankylosing spondylitis or in good health (not recorded which). The sequenced material came from blood, either unsorted or a sorted T cell fraction (not recorded which). The chain carries TRBV6-1 and TRBJ2-7; 7 positions agree with TRBD2. The CDR3 DNA follows: TGTGCCAGCAGTACAAGACGGGGAGCGGGGATCGCCTACGAGCAGTACTTC. Its protein is CASSTRRGAGIAYEQYF.